The next 12 T cell receptor beta chains were all read from a single sample in a study of shared clonotypes between healthy human individuals. Sequencing used immunoSEQ multiplex PCR; TCRdb keeps in-frame clones, though not all of them. Among about a million clones, around 77% were seen once, and the ten largest hold 0.85% to 1%. The sequencing input was memory CD4+ T cells from PBMCs. This sample's subset: CD45RA-negative fraction. These receptors came from a young man in good health. Some clones in this sample may be carry-over from other donors' samples.

This rearrangement joins TRBV19 to TRBJ2-2; D may be TRBD1 or TRBD2 (5 bases each). Germline V lookup: CDR1 LNHDA, CDR2 SQIVND (reference sequence). The CDR3 sequence is 15 residues long. Trimming took 4 bases from V and 8 from J, leaving 17 bases between them. The CDR3 protein is CASSTLRDPLGELFF. The CDR3 nucleotides are TGTGCCAGTAGTACCCTCCGGGACCCGTTGGGGGAGCTGTTTTTT.

The gene calls are TRBV7-2 and TRBJ2-1; 8 bases are a match to TRBD2. J was trimmed by 3 bases and V by 5 bases; bases with no gene match: 3. The CDR3 covers 14 residues. Germline V lookup: CDR1 SGHTA, CDR2 FQGNSA. The CDR3, as DNA: TGTGCCAGCAGCCAGCGGGAGTTCTACAATGAGCAGTTCTTC. Protein sequence: CASSQREFYNEQFF. Using reference TRBV7-2 and TRBJ2-1 for the parts outside the CDR3, the full variable domain is GAGVSQSPSNKVTEKGKDVELRCDPISGHTALYWYRQSLGQGLEFLIYFQGNSAPDKSGLPSDRFSAERTGGSVSTLTIQRTQQEDSAVYLCASSQREFYNEQFFGPGTRLTVL.

The gene calls are TRBV10-1 and TRBJ2-1, with a weak D call TRBD2 (6 bases). V lost 6 bases, J lost 5 bases, and 26 bases lay in between. Germline CDR1 reads WNHNN; CDR2 reads SYGVQD (reference sequence). This CDR3 contains 18 residues. The CDR3 protein is CASRVPGTRYARDNEQFF. The CDR3 DNA reads as TGCGCCAGCAGAGTTCCCGGGACTCGGTATGCCCGAGACAATGAGCAGTTCTTC.

This clone came up many times. The genes are TRBV18 and TRBJ2-3; 11 bases agree with TRBD2. CDR1 and CDR2 (germline): KGHSH, LQKENI. The ends lost 2 bases at V and 3 bases at J; junction bases unmatched: 4. CDR3 size: 16 residues. The CDR3 DNA sequence: TGTGCCAGCTCACCAATGGGACTAGCGGTAACAGATACGCAGTATTTT. The encoded protein is CASSPMGLAVTDTQYF.

The chain couples TRBV7-2 to TRBJ2-5; 7 bases are a match to TRBD2. V was pared by 4 bases and J by 5 bases, with 7 bases of the junction left unmatched. The CDR3 is made up of 14 amino acids. Germline assignment: CDR1 SGHTA and CDR2 FQGNSA. CDR3 sequence (DNA): TGTGCCAGCAGCTCAGCTAGCGGAGACGAGACCCAGTACTTC. As protein: CASSSASGDETQYF.

The chain couples TRBV29-1 to TRBJ2-1, with TRBD2 matching over 10 bases. V trimming: 7 bases; J trimming: 4 bases; junction bases outside the gene matches: 7. The germline CDR1 and CDR2 sequences are SQVTM and ANQGSEA. This CDR3 is 14 amino acids long. CDR3 sequence: CSAHTSGAYNEQFF. CDR3 DNA sequence: TGCAGCGCCCATACTAGCGGGGCTTACAATGAGCAGTTCTTC.

The chain has TRBV2 and TRBJ1-4, with D unclear. The V gene's germline CDR1 is SNHLY and CDR2 FYNNEI. Trimming pared 5 bases from V and 0 bases from J, leaving 7 bases between. CDR3 length: 14 amino acids. This chain's CDR3 is CASSKLSTNEKLFF. The DNA of the CDR3 is TGTGCCAGCAGTAAACTTTCAACTAATGAAAAACTGTTTTTT.

The chain employs TRBV5-1 and TRBJ1-6, with D possibly matching TRBD1 (6 bases). Germline V gene lookup returns CDR1 SGHRS and CDR2 YFSETQ. The CDR3 totals 14 residues. V dropped 3 bases and J dropped 4 bases, with 8 bases sitting between them. CDR3 residues: CASSWGQYNSPLHF. The CDR3 DNA follows: TGCGCCAGCAGCTGGGGGCAGTATAATTCACCCCTCCACTTT.

This clone was seen repeatedly, ten times or more. The J gene is TRBJ2-5, the V gene TRBV21-1. TRBV21-1 is a documented pseudogene. This CDR3 has 16 amino acids. The chain's CDR3 is CASSKALTKGSETQYF. The CDR3 nucleotides are TGTGCCAGCAGCAAAGCGCTTACAAAGGGGAGCGAGACCCAGTACTTC.

The chain carries TRBV6-1 and TRBJ2-7; TRBD2 might be the D (5 bases). Germline V gives CDR1 MNHNS, CDR2 SASEGT. The CDR3 covers 14 residues. V lost 5 bases and J 1 base, leaving 12 bases between the germline ends. The DNA of the CDR3 is TGTGCCAGCAGTCCGGGCAGACTATCCTACGAGCAGTACTTC. Its translation is CASSPGRLSYEQYF.

The V and J genes are TRBV9 and TRBJ2-1; D gene uncertain. CDR3 length equals 14 residues. Germline V gives CDR1 SGDLS, CDR2 YYNGEE. V lost 0 bases and J lost 2, with 6 bases in between. DNA for the CDR3: TGTGCCAGCAGCGTAGAGTTGGCCTACAATGAGCAGTTCTTC. It codes for CASSVELAYNEQFF.

The V call is TRBV20-1, the J call TRBJ2-5, with a weak D call TRBD2 (6 bases). V was pared by 5 bases and J by 7 bases, with 11 bases between. This CDR3 has 11 amino acids. Germline values: CDR1 DFQATT, CDR2 SNEGSKA (reference sequence). This CDR3 reads CSAGGVGTQYF. The DNA of the CDR3 is TGCAGTGCTGGCGGGGTGGGGACCCAGTACTTC.